Below are 30 T cell receptor beta chains sequenced from a single sample in a study of PD-1 blockade in classical Hodgkin lymphoma. Sequenced by immunoSEQ multiplex PCR; TCRdb stores in-frame clones only, minus some. Here the sample spans some 96,000 clones, roughly 81% being singletons. No patient escaped relapse after autologous stem cell transplantation, and brentuximab vedotin exposure varied. This sample comprised peripheral blood mononuclear cells (PBMCs), obtained before the second cycle of nivolumab. The receptors originated from a human donor with classical Hodgkin lymphoma.

This clone showed up just once. The V call is TRBV7-3, the J call TRBJ2-1; 14 positions agree with TRBD2. The CDR3 runs 17 residues. Unmatched junction bases numbered 9, after V lost 3 bases and J lost 8 bases. CDR1 and CDR2 (germline): SGHTA, FQGTGA. As DNA, the CDR3 is TGTGCCAGCAGCTTCACCGGGACTAGCGGGAGTTTCGATGAGCAGTTCTTC. It translates to CASSFTGTSGSFDEQFF.

V and J are TRBV5-1 and TRBJ1-6; no clear D. This CDR3 comprises 15 residues. The V gene's germline CDR1 is SGHRS and CDR2 YFSETQ. Trimming cost V 4 bases and J 9 bases, with 17 bases left between them. Here the CDR3 reads CASSATEGQGSPLHF. The CDR3 nucleotides read TGCGCCAGCAGCGCGACGGAGGGTCAAGGTTCACCCCTCCACTTT. Full variable domain (rest looked up from reference TRBV5-1 and TRBJ1-6): KAGVTQTPRYLIKTRGQQVTLSCSPISGHRSVSWYQQTPGQGLQFLFEYFSETQRNKGNFPGRFSGRQFSNSRSEMNVSTLELGDSALYLCASSATEGQGSPLHFGNGTRLTVT.

The genes are TRBV4-2 and TRBJ2-1; 7 nucleotides align to TRBD2. The V and J ends lost 1 base and 0 bases, in that order; junction bases with no gene match: 6. This CDR3 has 17 residues. CDR1 LGHNA and CDR2 YNFKEQ come from the germline V gene. The CDR3 loop is CASSQVLASGSYNEQFF. The CDR3 DNA reads TGTGCCAGCAGCCAAGTCTTGGCTAGCGGCTCCTACAATGAGCAGTTCTTC.

This clone was observed a handful of times. The chain recombines TRBV28 with TRBJ1-2, with TRBD1 matching over 8 bases. CDR1 is MDHEN, CDR2 SYDVKM, per germline. The junction had 4 bases not matched to a gene; V was cut back by 5 bases and J by 8 bases. The CDR3 consists of 12 residues. The CDR3 coding sequence is TGTGCCAGCAGTACGACAGGGGTCGGCTACACCTTC. Residues: CASSTTGVGYTF.

This rearrangement joins TRBV7-9 to TRBJ2-5; 7 bases align to TRBD1. The CDR3 contains 14 residues. With 5 bases clipped from V and 5 bases from J, the junction kept 8 bases outside the gene matches. Germline values: CDR1 SEHNR, CDR2 FQNEAQ (reference sequence). This chain's CDR3 is CASSLQTGEETQYF. For the CDR3, the DNA is TGTGCCAGCAGCCTACAAACAGGGGAGGAGACCCAGTACTTC.

The chain recombines TRBV4-1 with TRBJ2-6; 12 bases fit TRBD1. V dropped 1 base and J dropped 2; count of bases not matched to a gene: 6. The CDR3 consists of 19 residues. Germline V gives CDR1 MGHRA, CDR2 YSYEKL. DNA of the CDR3: TGCGCCAGCAGCCAAGTGGGGACAGGGGGCGTTGCTGGGGCCAACGTCCTGACTTTC. Amino acids: CASSQVGTGGVAGANVLTF.

The CDR3 bases are TGCGCCAGCAGCCAAGAGGGGACTAGCGGACTCACAGATACGCAGTATTTT. Encoded protein: CASSQEGTSGLTDTQYF. This chain uses TRBV4-3 with TRBJ2-3; 11 bases agree with TRBD2. V trimming: 0 bases; J trimming: 2 bases; junction bases outside the gene matches: 4. Germline V gene data show CDR1 as LGHNA and CDR2 as YSLEER. This CDR3 is built from 17 residues.

V usage is TRBV25-1 and J usage is TRBJ1-2; D call uncertain. CDR1 is MGHDK, CDR2 SYGVNS, per germline. V dropped 6 bases and J dropped 6 bases, with 17 bases sitting between them. The CDR3 runs to 14 residues. Here the CDR3 reads CASRREGVIDGYTF. The CDR3 DNA follows: TGTGCCAGCAGGCGAGAGGGCGTGATCGATGGCTACACCTTC.

The chain recombines TRBV5-4 with TRBJ1-3; a weak D match, TRBD1 (5 bases). The CDR3 is made up of 16 amino acids. CDR1 SGHNT and CDR2 YYREEE come from the germline V gene (reference sequence). Trimming took 3 bases from V and 0 from J, leaving 13 bases between them. In nucleotides, the CDR3 is TGTGCCAGCAGCTCAGCGGGACGACCCTCTGGAAACACCATATATTTT. Translated: CASSSAGRPSGNTIYF. The variable domain in full, with the rest retrieved from reference TRBV5-4 and TRBJ1-3, is ETGVTQSPTHLIKTRGQQVTLRCSSQSGHNTVSWYQQALGQGPQFIFQYYREEENGRGNFPPRFSGLQFPNYSSELNVNALELDDSALYLCASSSAGRPSGNTIYFGEGSWLTVV.

The chain is built from TRBV15 and TRBJ2-2, with D unresolved. V was clipped by 1 base and J by 4 bases, with 10 bases between them. The CDR3 sequence is 15 residues long. CDR1 is LNHNV and CDR2 is YYDKDF in the germline V gene (reference sequence). The CDR3, as DNA: TGTGCCACCAGCAGAGCCGATCGAGGCACCGGGGAGCTGTTTTTT. Its translation: CATSRADRGTGELFF.

This sequence joins TRBV6-5 and TRBJ1-2; D call uncertain. Between the trimmed V and J ends, which lost 4 bases and 5 bases, there was a span of 14 bases. The CDR3 length is 14 residues. The germline CDR1 and CDR2 sequences are MNHEY and SVGAGI. CDR3 DNA: TGTGCCAGCAGTTCCCCGGCTGGGCGGTATGGCTACACCTTC. Translating it yields CASSSPAGRYGYTF.

This clone was detected only a few times. J is TRBJ2-2 and V is TRBV29-1; 9 bases fit TRBD1. The V and J ends lost 1 base and 5 bases, in that order; junction bases with no gene match: 2. The CDR3 sequence is 14 residues long. Germline values: CDR1 SQVTM, CDR2 ANQGSEA. CDR3 coding DNA: TGCAGCGTTGAAGGGGACAGGGTAACCGGGGAGCTGTTTTTT. Its translation: CSVEGDRVTGELFF.

This clone was seen only once. The chain is built from TRBV28 and TRBJ2-7; D possibly matches TRBD1 or TRBD2 (6 bases each). Trimming took 8 bases from V and 2 from J, leaving 22 bases between them. This CDR3 has 16 residues. Germline V CDR1 and CDR2: MDHEN, SYDVKM. The CDR3 DNA follows: TGTGCCAGCCGGGGCGTCGGGGGCGGGTTCACCTACGAGCAGTACTTC. Its protein product is CASRGVGGGFTYEQYF.

V is TRBV10-3 and J is TRBJ2-2; D gene uncertain. The ends were cut back, 2 bases at V and 4 bases at J, with 8 bases in the middle. The CDR3 extends over 14 amino acids. The germline CDR1 and CDR2 sequences are ENHRY and SYGVKD. CDR3 sequence: CAISEGLLTGELFF. In nucleotides, the CDR3 is TGTGCCATCAGTGAGGGGCTTCTCACCGGGGAGCTGTTTTTT.

The chain joins TRBV28 to TRBJ1-2, with D possibly matching TRBD1 (6 bases). Deletions cut 7 bases from V and 4 bases from J, with 19 bases between. Germline V gene data show CDR1 as MDHEN and CDR2 as SYDVKM. CDR3 length equals 15 residues. CDR3 DNA: TGTGCCAGCAATAGGTGGGGGGGGCAGGGCTATGGCTACACCTTC. Protein: CASNRWGGQGYGYTF.

The V and J genes are TRBV7-6 and TRBJ2-5; a weak D match, TRBD1 (6 bases). V lost 4 bases, J lost 5 bases, and 11 bases lay in between. The germline CDR1 and CDR2 sequences are SGHVS and FNYEAQ. The CDR3 contains 13 residues. The CDR3 nucleotides read TGTGCCAGCAGCTCTGGACAGTGGGAGACCCAGTACTTC. This gives the protein CASSSGQWETQYF.

The count of this clone is one. V gene TRBV5-1 combines with J gene TRBJ2-3; D may match TRBD1 or TRBD2 (5 bases each). Trimming pared 1 base from V and 0 bases from J, leaving 12 bases between. Germline values: CDR1 SGHRS, CDR2 YFSETQ. This CDR3 region has 16 residues. The CDR3 here is CASSLPRGRSTDTQYF. The CDR3 DNA reads as TGCGCCAGCAGCTTGCCGAGGGGCCGGAGCACAGATACGCAGTATTTT.

The rearrangement joins TRBV2 to TRBJ2-7; TRBD2 agrees at 9 bases. Unmatched junction bases numbered 1, after V lost 3 bases and J lost 4 bases. The CDR3 loop spans 13 amino acids. Germline CDR1 reads SNHLY; CDR2 reads FYNNEI. The CDR3 sequence is CASSDTSGYEQYF. Written as DNA, the CDR3 is TGTGCCAGCAGTGATACTAGCGGGTACGAGCAGTACTTC.

The genes are TRBV19 and TRBJ1-2; D is possibly TRBD1 (6 bases). CDR1 is LNHDA and CDR2 is SQIVND in the germline V gene (reference sequence). Trimming removed 5 bases at V and 4 bases at J, with 14 bases between. This CDR3 contains 14 residues. The CDR3 nucleotides read TGTGCCAGTAGTCCCCGTGTGGACAGCTATGGCTACACCTTC. This sequence encodes CASSPRVDSYGYTF. Filled out from reference TRBV19 and TRBJ1-2, the complete variable domain reads DGGITQSPKYLFRKEGQNVTLSCEQNLNHDAMYWYRQDPGQGLRLIYYSQIVNDFQKGDIAEGYSVSREKKESFPLTVTSAQKNPTAFYLCASSPRVDSYGYTFGSGTRLTVV.

The CDR3 here is CSVERDPSSYNEQFF. The CDR3 region has the DNA TGCAGCGTTGAAAGGGACCCGAGCTCCTACAATGAGCAGTTCTTC. The rearrangement links TRBV29-1 to TRBJ2-1; D might be TRBD1 or TRBD2, each matching 5 bases. This CDR3 has 15 amino acids. V shed 2 bases and J shed 0 bases, with 11 bases lying between them. Germline values: CDR1 SQVTM, CDR2 ANQGSEA.

V usage is TRBV6-5 and J usage is TRBJ2-1, with 10 bases matching TRBD1. The CDR3 is made up of 15 amino acids. The germline V gene encodes CDR1 MNHEY and CDR2 SVGAGI. J gave up 5 bases and V 6 bases, and 7 bases lay outside the gene matches. CDR3 coding DNA: TGTGCCAGCAGGACACGCGGACAGGGGGACAATGAGCAGTTCTTC. It translates to CASRTRGQGDNEQFF.

The V call is TRBV14, the J call TRBJ1-1, with 7 bases fitting TRBD1. The CDR3 runs 14 residues. The germline gives CDR1 SGHDN, CDR2 FVKESK. With V trimmed by 3 bases and J by 8 bases, 9 bases remained unmatched. This CDR3 is CASSQRDSVTEAFF. The CDR3 DNA reads as TGTGCCAGCAGCCAGCGGGACAGCGTGACCGAAGCTTTCTTT.

V gene TRBV28 combines with J gene TRBJ1-4; the match to TRBD1 covers 12 bases. The CDR3 extends over 15 amino acids. CDR1 is MDHEN and CDR2 is SYDVKM in the germline V gene. The J segment lost 10 bases and the V segment lost 7 bases, leaving 10 bases of the junction unmatched. Here the CDR3 DNA reads TGTGCCAGCACCAGCCAAGGGACAGGGGGCGGAAAACTGTTTTTT. Translation gives CASTSQGTGGGKLFF.

This clone was seen a handful of times. V gene TRBV19 combines with J gene TRBJ2-7; 11 nucleotides agree with TRBD1. This CDR3 comprises 14 residues. Trimming took 10 bases from V and 4 from J; bases not matched to a gene: 9. Germline loops: CDR1 LNHDA, CDR2 SQIVND (reference sequence). CDR3 in DNA: TGTGCCACCTCCTGGACAGGGGGCTCGTACGAGCAGTACTTC. It translates to CATSWTGGSYEQYF.

This chain uses TRBV19 with TRBJ2-1; the match to TRBD2 covers 8 bases. V lost 4 bases, J lost 7 bases, and 6 bases stayed unmatched. The CDR3 contains 14 residues. Germline V lookup: CDR1 LNHDA, CDR2 SQIVND (reference sequence). The CDR3 loop reads CASSTPGLGNEQFF. The CDR3 DNA reads as TGTGCCAGTAGTACACCGGGACTAGGGAATGAGCAGTTCTTC. The full variable domain, its missing parts supplied by reference TRBV19 and TRBJ2-1, is DGGITQSPKYLFRKEGQNVTLSCEQNLNHDAMYWYRQDPGQGLRLIYYSQIVNDFQKGDIAEGYSVSREKKESFPLTVTSAQKNPTAFYLCASSTPGLGNEQFFGPGTRLTVL.

The chain couples TRBV28 to TRBJ1-1; TRBD1 might be the D (5 bases). This CDR3 spans 16 amino acids. The ends were cut back, 7 bases at V and 1 base at J, with 19 bases in the middle. Germline V CDR1 and CDR2: MDHEN, SYDVKM. CDR3 loop: CASKMSGGWGNTEAFF. CDR3 in DNA: TGTGCCAGCAAAATGAGTGGGGGTTGGGGGAACACTGAAGCTTTCTTT.

The V and J genes are TRBV10-3 and TRBJ1-4; D gene uncertain. V lost 2 bases, J lost 8 bases, and 9 bases lay in between. CDR1 ENHRY and CDR2 SYGVKD come from the germline V gene. The CDR3 runs to 13 residues. The CDR3 loop reads CAISEREAEKLFF. The CDR3 DNA follows: TGTGCCATCAGTGAGAGGGAAGCGGAAAAACTGTTTTTT.

This chain joins TRBV2 and TRBJ1-5; possibly TRBD1 for D (5 bases). In germline, CDR1 is SNHLY, CDR2 FYNNEI. Trimming stripped 5 bases from V and 9 bases from J, with 14 bases between. There are 13 residues in the CDR3. The CDR3 region is CASSPAGETPQHF. The CDR3 DNA sequence: TGTGCCAGCAGTCCCGCGGGGGAGACGCCCCAGCATTTT.

The J gene is TRBJ1-1, the V gene TRBV9, with 7 bases identical to TRBD1. Per the germline V gene, CDR1 is SGDLS and CDR2 is YYNGEE. Trimming removed 0 bases from V and 3 bases from J; junction bases left unmatched: 5. This CDR3 region has 15 residues. The CDR3 is CASSVATGEYTEAFF. For the CDR3, the DNA is TGTGCCAGCAGCGTAGCTACAGGGGAGTACACTGAAGCTTTCTTT.

V gene TRBV14 combines with J gene TRBJ1-4; no clear D. The CDR3 runs to 14 residues. From germline, CDR1 is SGHDN and CDR2 FVKESK. The V end was cut by 1 base, the J end by 6 bases, with 9 bases between. The CDR3 nucleotides read TGTGCCAGCAGCCAAGTAGGCGGCTATGAAAAACTGTTTTTT. Amino acids: CASSQVGGYEKLFF.